The TCR beta chain described here comes from a study of blood T cells in healthy people across ages. V lost 2 bases and J lost 4, with 8 bases in between. Germline assignment: CDR1 KGHSH and CDR2 LQKENI. The CDR3 consists of 13 residues. A second PCR of roughly 7 to 11 cycles used a sample-barcoded 5' primer and a J-beta primer mix. TCRdb processed the 5' RACE reads anew with MiXCR; each CDR3 protein has one entry. The sample lists roughly 500,000 distinct CDR3 sequences, 25% to 30% occurring once. The rearrangement joins TRBV18 to TRBJ2-5, with D uncertain. Sample: blood. This TCR was recovered from a woman between 65 and 79 years old in good health. Here the CDR3 DNA reads TGTGCCAGCTCACCAAATGTACGAGAGACCCAGTACTTC. It codes for CASSPNVRETQYF.